This TCR beta chain was observed in a study of response to subunit inactivated influenza vaccine. General study findings and limits: New T cells are recruited in small numbers by each seasonal influenza vaccination, according to the authors' suggestion.

In this sample, this clonotype turned up many times. Its target is not known. This CDR3 spans 15 amino acids. Germline-derived CDR1 and CDR2 are SQVTM and ANQGSEA. Trimming took 3 bases from V and 7 from J, leaving 19 bases between them. TCRdb re-analysed the RT-PCR reads in MiXCR, keeping a single row per CDR3 protein. The sample records hundreds of thousands of distinct CDR3 sequences, more than 11% being singletons. This receptor was taken from a man in his fifties or sixties who received an inactivated influenza vaccine. The chain couples TRBV29-1 to TRBJ2-1; possibly TRBD2 for D (5 bases). The material was PBMCs from blood, obtained 14 to 15 days before vaccination. CDR3 sequence: CSVDYEGVFYNEQFF. In nucleotides, the CDR3 is TGCAGCGTTGATTATGAGGGAGTTTTTTATAATGAGCAGTTCTTC.